The 9 T cell receptor beta chains given below trace back to one sample, sequenced in a study of blood T cell repertoires in COVID-19. TCRdb keeps only in-frame clones here, not all; method: immunoSEQ multiplex PCR. The sample shows about 160,000 clones, around 89% of them seen only once. The specimen was peripheral blood. Receptors were obtained from a man aged 55 to 69 with acute or convalescent COVID-19.

This chain uses TRBV5-1 with TRBJ2-7; 8 nucleotides align to TRBD1. The CDR3 contains 14 residues. Germline V gene lookup returns CDR1 SGHRS and CDR2 YFSETQ. V lost 7 bases to trimming and J lost 0 bases; unmatched junction nucleotides: 6. CDR3 sequence: CASRMTGDSYEQYF. The CDR3 DNA sequence: TGCGCCAGCCGGATGACAGGGGACTCCTACGAGCAGTACTTC.

This chain connects TRBV29-1 to TRBJ2-3; 7 nucleotides line up with TRBD2. V gave up 4 bases and J gave up 1 base; unmatched junction bases: 14. Germline assignment: CDR1 SQVTM and CDR2 ANQGSEA. This CDR3 is built from 17 residues. DNA for the CDR3: TGCAGCGTTGTGAAGCCGTCCTTCCGGGGGGGCACAGATACGCAGTATTTT. Translation gives CSVVKPSFRGGTDTQYF.

The rearrangement uses TRBV6-5 and TRBJ1-3; maybe TRBD1 (6 bases). This CDR3 comprises 15 residues. Germline assignment: CDR1 MNHEY and CDR2 SVGAGI. Trimming took off 0 bases at V and 4 bases at J, with 10 bases between the two ends. The CDR3 spells CASSYSGAKGNTIYF. As DNA, the CDR3 is TGTGCCAGCAGTTACTCGGGGGCCAAGGGAAACACCATATATTTT.

CDR3 nucleotides: TGTGCCAGCAGCTCCTTCAGAAGCGACCAGCCCCAGCATTTT. This translates into CASSSFRSDQPQHF. The gene calls are TRBV5-8 and TRBJ1-5; D unclear. The CDR3 has 14 residues. Deletions cut 3 bases from V and 7 bases from J, with 14 bases between. Looked up from germline, CDR1 is SGHTS and CDR2 is YDEGEE.

The chain uses TRBV3-1 (or the pseudogene TRBV3-2) and TRBJ1-1; 7 bases line up with TRBD1. The CDR3 sequence is 14 residues long. V lost 4 bases to trimming and J lost 5 bases; unmatched junction nucleotides: 7. The germline gives CDR1 LGHDT, CDR2 YNNKEL (reference sequence). This CDR3 is CASSPDRDWTEAFF. For the CDR3, the DNA is TGTGCCAGCAGCCCCGACAGGGATTGGACTGAAGCTTTCTTT.

About this clone itself: Other DNA sequences in this sample translate to the same CDR3. The rearrangement uses TRBV3-1 (or the pseudogene TRBV3-2) and TRBJ2-7, with D unresolved. Trimming stripped 5 bases from V and 1 base from J, with 3 bases between. The CDR3 covers 11 residues. Germline V CDR1 and CDR2: LGHDT, YNNKEL (reference sequence). CDR3: CASSYSYEQYF. DNA of the CDR3: TGTGCCAGCAGCTATTCCTACGAGCAGTACTTC.

The genes are TRBV3-1 (or the pseudogene TRBV3-2) and TRBJ1-5, with 10 bases identical to TRBD1. This CDR3 has 17 residues. Per the germline V gene, CDR1 is LGHDT and CDR2 is YNNKEL (reference sequence). The V and J ends lost 1 base and 2 bases, in that order; junction bases with no gene match: 5. Written as DNA, the CDR3 is TGTGCCAGCAGCCAAGTGGGGGACAGGGGTGGCAATCAGCCCCAGCATTTT. It translates to CASSQVGDRGGNQPQHF.

The V gene is TRBV19, the J gene TRBJ2-3, with TRBD2 matching 8 bases. The CDR3 has 14 amino acids. The J segment lost 3 bases and the V segment lost 5 bases, leaving 4 bases of the junction unmatched. Germline V lookup: CDR1 LNHDA, CDR2 SQIVND (reference sequence). CDR3 bases: TGTGCCAGTAGTGACCGGGGGGGAACAGATACGCAGTATTTT. Translation gives CASSDRGGTDTQYF.

This clone was found a few times. CDR3 sequence (DNA): TGTGCCAGCAGCTTGGGTTTAGGAGCGGACCCCTACGAGCAGTACTTC. Translating it yields CASSLGLGADPYEQYF. The V call is TRBV5-4, the J call TRBJ2-7, with a weak D call TRBD2 (5 bases). This CDR3 has 16 amino acids. Germline V gene lookup returns CDR1 SGHNT and CDR2 YYREEE (reference sequence). V was pared by 0 bases and J by 2 bases, with 15 bases between.